This TCR beta chain was found in a study of blood T cell repertoires in COVID-19. In the study's own analysis: Amplification with reference gene primers provided the estimates of nucleated cell counts. The method was immunoSEQ multiplex PCR; TCRdb's version includes in-frame clones alone and lacks a portion of them. Clone size and the V and J calls come from that table; the DNA yielded D and trimming. The sample carries about 120,000 clones, about 72% recorded once. CDR3 length: 16 amino acids. The V and J ends lost 0 bases and 4 bases, in that order; junction bases with no gene match: 5. Germline V gene data show CDR1 as SGHTA and CDR2 as FQGTGA.

The origin of this receptor is a woman aged 60-75 years with acute or convalescent COVID-19. Material for sequencing was peripheral blood. The rearrangement joins TRBV7-3 to TRBJ2-2; the match to TRBD2 covers 7 bases. In DNA form, the CDR3 reads TGTGCCAGCAGCTTAACGTCTAGCGGTCCCACCGGGGAGCTGTTTTTT. As protein: CASSLTSSGPTGELFF.